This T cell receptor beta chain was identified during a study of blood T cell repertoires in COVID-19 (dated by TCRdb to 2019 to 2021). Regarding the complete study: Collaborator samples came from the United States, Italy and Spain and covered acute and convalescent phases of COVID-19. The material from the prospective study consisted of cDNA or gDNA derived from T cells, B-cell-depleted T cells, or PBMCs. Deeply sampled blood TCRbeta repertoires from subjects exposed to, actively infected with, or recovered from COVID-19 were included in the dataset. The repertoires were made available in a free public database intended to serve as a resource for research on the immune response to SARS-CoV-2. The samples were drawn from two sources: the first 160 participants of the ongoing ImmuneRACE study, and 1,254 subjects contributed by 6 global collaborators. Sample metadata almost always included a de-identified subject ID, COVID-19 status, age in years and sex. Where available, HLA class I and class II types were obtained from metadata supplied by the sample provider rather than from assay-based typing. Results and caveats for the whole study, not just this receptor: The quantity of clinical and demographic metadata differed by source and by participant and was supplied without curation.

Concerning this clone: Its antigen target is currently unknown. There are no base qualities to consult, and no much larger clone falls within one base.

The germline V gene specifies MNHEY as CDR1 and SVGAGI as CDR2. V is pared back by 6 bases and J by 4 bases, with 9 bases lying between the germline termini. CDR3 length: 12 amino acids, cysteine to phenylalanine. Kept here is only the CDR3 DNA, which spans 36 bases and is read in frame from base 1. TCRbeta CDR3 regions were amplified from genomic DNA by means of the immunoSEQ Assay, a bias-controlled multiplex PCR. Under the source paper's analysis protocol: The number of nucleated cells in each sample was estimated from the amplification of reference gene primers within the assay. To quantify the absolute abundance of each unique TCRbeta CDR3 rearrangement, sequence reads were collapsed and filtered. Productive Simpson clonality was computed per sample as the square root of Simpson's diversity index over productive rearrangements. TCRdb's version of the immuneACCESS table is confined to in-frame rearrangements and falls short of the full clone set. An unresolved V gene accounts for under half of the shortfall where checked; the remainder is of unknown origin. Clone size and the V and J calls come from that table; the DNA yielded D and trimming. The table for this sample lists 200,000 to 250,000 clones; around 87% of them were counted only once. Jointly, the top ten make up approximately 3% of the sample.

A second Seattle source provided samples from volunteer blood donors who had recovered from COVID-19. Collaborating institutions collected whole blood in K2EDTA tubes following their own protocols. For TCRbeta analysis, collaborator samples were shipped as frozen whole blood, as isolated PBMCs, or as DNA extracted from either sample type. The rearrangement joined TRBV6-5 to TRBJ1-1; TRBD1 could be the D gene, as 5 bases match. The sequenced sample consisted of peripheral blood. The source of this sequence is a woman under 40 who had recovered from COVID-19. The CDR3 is CASRKGFTEAFF. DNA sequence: TGTGCCAGCAGGAAGGGGTTCACTGAAGCTTTCTTT.